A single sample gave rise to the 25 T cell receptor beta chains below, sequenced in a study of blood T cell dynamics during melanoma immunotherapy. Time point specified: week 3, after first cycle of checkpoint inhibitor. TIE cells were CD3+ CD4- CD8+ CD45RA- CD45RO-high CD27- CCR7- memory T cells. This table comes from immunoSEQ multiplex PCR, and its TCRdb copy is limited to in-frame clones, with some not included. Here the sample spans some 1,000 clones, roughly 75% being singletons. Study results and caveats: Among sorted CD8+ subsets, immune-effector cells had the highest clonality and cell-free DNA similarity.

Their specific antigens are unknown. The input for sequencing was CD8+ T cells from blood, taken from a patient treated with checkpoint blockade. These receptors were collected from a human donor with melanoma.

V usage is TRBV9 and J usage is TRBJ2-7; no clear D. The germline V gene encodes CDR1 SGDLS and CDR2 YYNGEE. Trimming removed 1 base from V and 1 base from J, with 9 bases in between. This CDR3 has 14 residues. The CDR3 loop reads CASSVRYGSYEQYF. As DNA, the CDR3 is TGTGCCAGCAGCGTAAGGTACGGGTCCTACGAGCAGTACTTC.

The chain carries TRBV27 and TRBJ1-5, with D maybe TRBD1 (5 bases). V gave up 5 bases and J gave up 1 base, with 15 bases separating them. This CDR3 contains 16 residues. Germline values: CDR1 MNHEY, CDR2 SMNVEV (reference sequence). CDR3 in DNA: TGTGCCAGCAGTCACATAGGGGAAGGGAGCAATCAGCCCCAGCATTTT. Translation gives CASSHIGEGSNQPQHF.

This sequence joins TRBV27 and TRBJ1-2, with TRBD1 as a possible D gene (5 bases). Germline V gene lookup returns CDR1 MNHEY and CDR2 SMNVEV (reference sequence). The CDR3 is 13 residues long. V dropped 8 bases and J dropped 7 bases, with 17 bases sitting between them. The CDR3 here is CASGQPGRAGYTF. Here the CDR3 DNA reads TGTGCCAGCGGCCAACCGGGACGGGCTGGCTACACCTTC.

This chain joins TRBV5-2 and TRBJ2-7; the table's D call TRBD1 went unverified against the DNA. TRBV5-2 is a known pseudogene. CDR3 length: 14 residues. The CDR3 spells CASSRIGTEAEQYF. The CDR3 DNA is TGCGCCAGCAGCCGGATAGGGACAGAGGCCGAGCAGTACTTC.

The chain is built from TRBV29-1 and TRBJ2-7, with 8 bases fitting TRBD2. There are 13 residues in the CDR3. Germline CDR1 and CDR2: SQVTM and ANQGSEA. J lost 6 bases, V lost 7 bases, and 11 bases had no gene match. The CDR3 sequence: CSGLGTRSLEQYF. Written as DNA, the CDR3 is TGCAGCGGACTCGGGACTAGAAGTCTCGAGCAGTACTTC.

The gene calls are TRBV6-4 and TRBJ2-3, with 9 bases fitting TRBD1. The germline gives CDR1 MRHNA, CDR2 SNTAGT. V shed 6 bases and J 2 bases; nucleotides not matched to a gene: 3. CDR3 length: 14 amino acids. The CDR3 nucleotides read TGTGCCAGCAGCAGGACAGGGGACACAGATACGCAGTATTTT. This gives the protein CASSRTGDTDTQYF.

The CDR3 here is CASTSELENEQYF. For the CDR3, the DNA is TGTGCCAGCACCTCGGAGCTAGAAAACGAGCAGTACTTC. The chain combines TRBV5-4 with TRBJ2-7; no clear D gene. The CDR3 runs to 13 residues. The V and J ends lost 6 bases and 5 bases respectively, with 15 bases between them. Germline CDR1 and CDR2: SGHNT and YYREEE (reference sequence).

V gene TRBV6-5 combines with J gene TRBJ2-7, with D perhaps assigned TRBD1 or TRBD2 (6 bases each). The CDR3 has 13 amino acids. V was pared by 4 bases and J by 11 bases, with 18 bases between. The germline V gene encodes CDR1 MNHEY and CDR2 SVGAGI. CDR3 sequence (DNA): TGTGCCAGCAGTTCCGGAGGGGGGCGGTCCAAGTACTTC. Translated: CASSSGGGRSKYF.

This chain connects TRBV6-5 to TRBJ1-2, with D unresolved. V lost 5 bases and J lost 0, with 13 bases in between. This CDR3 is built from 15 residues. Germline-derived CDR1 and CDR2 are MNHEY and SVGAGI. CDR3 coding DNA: TGTGCCAGCAGTCCATCCGGGATCCCTAACTATGGCTACACCTTC. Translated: CASSPSGIPNYGYTF.

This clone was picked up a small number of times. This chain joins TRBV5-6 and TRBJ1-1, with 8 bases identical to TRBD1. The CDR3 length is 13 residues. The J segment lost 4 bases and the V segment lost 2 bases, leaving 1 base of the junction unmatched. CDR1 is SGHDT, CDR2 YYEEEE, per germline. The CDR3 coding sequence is TGTGCCAGCAGCTTCGGGACAGGCACTGAAGCTTTCTTT. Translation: CASSFGTGTEAFF.

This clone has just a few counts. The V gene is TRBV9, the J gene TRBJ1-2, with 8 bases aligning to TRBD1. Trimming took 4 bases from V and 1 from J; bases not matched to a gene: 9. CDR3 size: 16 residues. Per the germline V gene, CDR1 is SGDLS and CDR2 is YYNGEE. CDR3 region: CASSPPGTGDNYGYTF. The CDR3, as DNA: TGTGCCAGCAGCCCTCCCGGGACAGGAGATAACTATGGCTACACCTTC.

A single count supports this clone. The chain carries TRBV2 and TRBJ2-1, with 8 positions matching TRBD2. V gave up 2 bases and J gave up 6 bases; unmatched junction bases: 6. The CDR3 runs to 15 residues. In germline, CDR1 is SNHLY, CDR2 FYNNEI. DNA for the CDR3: TGTGCCAGCAGTGAACCGGGACTAGGGTTCAATGAGCAGTTCTTC. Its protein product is CASSEPGLGFNEQFF.

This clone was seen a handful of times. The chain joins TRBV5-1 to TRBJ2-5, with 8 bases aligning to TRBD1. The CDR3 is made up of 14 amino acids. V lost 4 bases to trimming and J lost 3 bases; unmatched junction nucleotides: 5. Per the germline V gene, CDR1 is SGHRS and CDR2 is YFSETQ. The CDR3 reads CASSDRGREETQYF. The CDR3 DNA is TGCGCCAGCAGCGACAGGGGAAGGGAAGAGACCCAGTACTTC.

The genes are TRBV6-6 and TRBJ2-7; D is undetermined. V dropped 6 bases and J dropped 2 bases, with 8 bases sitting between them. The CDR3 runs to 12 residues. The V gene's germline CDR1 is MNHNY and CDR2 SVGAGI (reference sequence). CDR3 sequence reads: CASSLPPYEQYF. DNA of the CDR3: TGTGCCAGCAGCCTCCCCCCCTACGAGCAGTACTTC.

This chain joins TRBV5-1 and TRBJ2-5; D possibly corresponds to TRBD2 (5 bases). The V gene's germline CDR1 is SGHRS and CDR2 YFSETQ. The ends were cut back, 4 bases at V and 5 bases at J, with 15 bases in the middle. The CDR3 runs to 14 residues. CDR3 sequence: CASSQVGVRETQYF. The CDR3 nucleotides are TGCGCCAGCAGCCAGGTCGGGGTTCGGGAGACCCAGTACTTC.

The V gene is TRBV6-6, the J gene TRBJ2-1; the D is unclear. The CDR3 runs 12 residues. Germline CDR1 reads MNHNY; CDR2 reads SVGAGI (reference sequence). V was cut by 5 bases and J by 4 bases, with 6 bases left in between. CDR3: CASSPPYNEQFF. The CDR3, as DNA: TGTGCCAGCAGTCCCCCATACAATGAGCAGTTCTTC.

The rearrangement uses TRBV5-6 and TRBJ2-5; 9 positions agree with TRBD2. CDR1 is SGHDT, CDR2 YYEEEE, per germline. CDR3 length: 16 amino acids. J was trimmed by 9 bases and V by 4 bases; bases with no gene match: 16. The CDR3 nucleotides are TGTGCCAGCAGCGTGGATAGCGGGAGCGGGGGCGGGGCCCAGTACTTC. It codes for CASSVDSGSGGGAQYF.

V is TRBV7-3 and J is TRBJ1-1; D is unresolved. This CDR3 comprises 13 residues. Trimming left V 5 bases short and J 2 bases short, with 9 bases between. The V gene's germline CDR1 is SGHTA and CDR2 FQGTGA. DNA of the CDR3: TGTGCCAGCAGCGACCACCTTAACACTGAAGCTTTCTTT. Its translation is CASSDHLNTEAFF.

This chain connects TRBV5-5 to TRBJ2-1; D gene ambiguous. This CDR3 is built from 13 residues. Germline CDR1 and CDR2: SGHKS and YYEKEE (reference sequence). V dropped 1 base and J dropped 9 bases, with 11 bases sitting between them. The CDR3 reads CASSLTVNREQFF. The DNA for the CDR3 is TGTGCCAGCAGCTTGACAGTCAACCGTGAGCAGTTCTTC.

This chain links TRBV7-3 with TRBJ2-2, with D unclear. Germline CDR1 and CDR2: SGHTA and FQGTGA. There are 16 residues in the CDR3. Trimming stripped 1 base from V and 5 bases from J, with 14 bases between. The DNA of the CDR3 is TGTGCCAGCAGCTTAAATGACCCTCGACCTACCGGGGAGCTGTTTTTT. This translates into CASSLNDPRPTGELFF.

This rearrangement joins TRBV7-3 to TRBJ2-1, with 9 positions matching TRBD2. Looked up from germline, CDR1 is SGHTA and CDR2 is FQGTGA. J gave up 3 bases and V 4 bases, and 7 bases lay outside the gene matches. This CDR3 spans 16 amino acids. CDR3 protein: CASSSLLSGSYNEQFF. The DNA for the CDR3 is TGTGCCAGCAGCTCCCTTCTTAGCGGGAGCTACAATGAGCAGTTCTTC. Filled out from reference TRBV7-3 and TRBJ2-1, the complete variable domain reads GAGVSQTPSNKVTEKGKYVELRCDPISGHTALYWYRQSLGQGPEFLIYFQGTGAADDSGLPNDRFFAVRPEGSVSTLKIQRTERGDSAVYLCASSSLLSGSYNEQFFGPGTRLTVL.

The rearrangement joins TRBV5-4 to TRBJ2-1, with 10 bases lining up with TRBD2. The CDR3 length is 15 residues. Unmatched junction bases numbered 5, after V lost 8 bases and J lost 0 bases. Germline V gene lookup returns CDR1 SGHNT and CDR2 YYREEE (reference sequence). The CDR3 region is CASLAGESSYNEQFF. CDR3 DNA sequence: TGTGCCAGTCTAGCGGGAGAGAGCTCCTACAATGAGCAGTTCTTC.

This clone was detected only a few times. The chain's CDR3 is CASSATDSLTYEQYF. The CDR3 coding sequence is TGTGCCAGCAGCGCTACGGACAGTCTTACCTACGAGCAGTACTTC. This sequence joins TRBV27 and TRBJ2-7, with D possibly being TRBD1 (6 bases). CDR3 length: 15 residues. The germline V gene encodes CDR1 MNHEY and CDR2 SMNVEV (reference sequence). V was pared by 6 bases and J by 2 bases, with 17 bases between.

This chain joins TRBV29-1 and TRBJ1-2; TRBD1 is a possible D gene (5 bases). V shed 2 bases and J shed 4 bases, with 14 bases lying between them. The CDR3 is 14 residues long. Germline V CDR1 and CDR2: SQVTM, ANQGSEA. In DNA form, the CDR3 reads TGCAGCGTTGAACTTCAGGGTTGGGGCTATGGCTACACCTTC. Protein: CSVELQGWGYGYTF.

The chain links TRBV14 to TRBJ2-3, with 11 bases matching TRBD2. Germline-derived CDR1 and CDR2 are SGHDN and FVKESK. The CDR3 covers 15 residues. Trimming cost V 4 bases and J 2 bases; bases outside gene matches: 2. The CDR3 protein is CASSRLAGPTDTQYF. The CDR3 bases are TGTGCCAGCAGCCGACTAGCGGGGCCCACAGATACGCAGTATTTT.